Included here is one TCR beta chain sequence, with context. Its antigen is undetermined. V lost 8 bases and J 2 bases, leaving 15 bases between the germline ends. In germline, CDR1 is MNHEY, CDR2 SMNVEV (reference sequence). The CDR3 contains 14 residues. The entry originates in a study of CD8 T cells in ankylosing spondylitis. It was by quantitative 5'-RACE with molecular barcodes that TCR beta libraries were made. TCRdb fed the 5' RACE reads into MiXCR, producing one record per CDR3 protein. This table has roughly 220,000 distinct CDR3 sequences, approximately 16% appearing once. Findings and caveats of the study: Within ankylosing spondylitis blood, a TCR beta motif made up of eight or nine highly homologous variants appeared to be characteristic. Disease-linked clones reportedly concentrated significantly in matched ankylosing spondylitis synovial fluid. There were earlier reports of some motif variants in reactive arthritis synovial fluid and blood.

The chain combines TRBV27 with TRBJ1-1; D is perhaps TRBD1 (5 bases). What was sequenced was blood, either unsorted or a sorted T cell fraction (not recorded which). The sequence was obtained from a male donor with ankylosing spondylitis. CDR3 residues: CASSKHDRNTEAFF. The CDR3 nucleotides are TGTGCCAGCTCCAAACACGACAGAAACACTGAAGCTTTCTTT.